This TCR beta chain was profiled in a study of OX40 agonist ivuxolimab in advanced cancers. Study-wide background: Prior therapy, whether anti-PD-1, anti-PD-L1 or anti-CTLA-4, was allowed, and more than 35% had some.

Whole-study results and caveats: Both CD4+ and CD8+ T cell populations in blood had undergone clonal expansion by week 6 at 0.1 to 3.0 mg/kg. The study found that CD8+ T cells averaged more expanded clones than CD4+.

People who had autoimmune disease history or systemic immunosuppression were excluded. Here immunoSEQ multiplex PCR was the method, and the copy in TCRdb shows in-frame clones only, minus some. The profile covers about 80,000 clones, with 90% to 95% appearing a single time and around 5.1% taken by the ten largest. In regard to this clone: The antigen is not known.

The specimen was CD4+ or CD8+ T cells sorted from blood, collected in a trial of the OX40 agonist ivuxolimab. The source of this sequence is an adult with an advanced solid tumor such as melanoma, head and neck, liver or kidney cancer.

The CDR3, as DNA: TGTGCCAGCAGTTTAGGACAGTCAAGAACGCGGTTCTTC. Translated: CASSLGQSRTRFF. The rearrangement uses TRBV28 and TRBJ2-1, with a weak D call TRBD1 (6 bases). The CDR3 sequence is 13 residues long. Germline V gene sequence: CDR1 MDHEN, CDR2 SYDVKM. V was shortened by 2 bases and J by 15 bases, with 17 bases between the two germline ends.